Sequencing of this TCR beta chain was carried out in a study of T cell changes during pregnancy in multiple sclerosis. Assay: immunoSEQ multiplex PCR; the TCRdb copy retains only in-frame clones and omits some. Seen here are about 68,000 clones, 92% observed once, and the top ten hold around 1.3%. Germline-derived CDR1 and CDR2 are LNHDA and SQIVND (reference sequence). There are 15 residues in the CDR3. Trimming stripped 7 bases from V and 7 bases from J, with 19 bases between. This TCR came from a female donor in good health, enrolled as a control in a pregnancy study. The sequencing here drew on peripheral blood, taken in the second trimester of pregnancy. The V call is TRBV19, the J call TRBJ2-2; D perhaps matches TRBD1 (5 bases). CDR3 loop: CASNEGAGRVGELFF. CDR3 coding DNA: TGTGCCAGTAACGAAGGGGCAGGGCGCGTCGGGGAGCTGTTTTTT.